These T cell receptor beta chains were read from a single sample in a study of T-cell memory formation after mild COVID-19. From the 5' RACE reads, TCRdb called clonotypes with MiXCR, one entry per CDR3 protein. Seen here are about 430,000 distinct CDR3 sequences, approximately 19% observed once, and the top ten hold approximately 21%. The sample was PBMCs or a T cell subset sorted from them (not recorded which). These receptors all come from a man between 18 and 29 years old who had mild COVID-19 (a few samples of this study predate the infection). Cell type and time point are not known. Both conserved end residues are part of each CDR3. D genes are given only for firm matches. Size tells how often a clone was seen (once, few, many) or the class of an expanded clone, and some rows leave it out.

V	J	size	D	CDR3	DNA
TRBV5-1	TRBJ2-5	-	-	CASSPSRDSLQETQYF	TGCGCCAGCAGCCCCTCCCGGGACTCACTCCAAGAGACCCAGTACTTC
TRBV14	TRBJ2-7	-	-	CASSRGQSSYEQYF	TGTGCCAGCAGCCGCGGGCAGAGCTCCTACGAGCAGTACTTC
TRBV20-1	TRBJ1-1	-	-	CSARLWGTNTEAFF	TGCAGTGCTAGACTTTGGGGGACGAACACTGAAGCTTTCTTT
TRBV6-5	TRBJ1-2	few	TRBD1	CASSYSGTGGPYGYTF	TGTGCCAGCAGTTACTCGGGGACAGGGGGTCCCTATGGCTACACCTTC
TRBV5-1	TRBJ2-1	-	-	CAGSLRGTGSYNEQFF	TGCGCCGGCAGCCTGAGGGGGACTGGGTCCTACAATGAGCAGTTCTTC
TRBV7-3	TRBJ1-1	-	-	CASSYGDRQAFF	TGTGCCAGCAGCTATGGGGACCGACAAGCTTTCTTT
TRBV6-5	TRBJ2-7	few	TRBD1	CASSPGTGGHEQYF	TGTGCCAGCAGCCCTGGGACAGGGGGCCACGAGCAGTACTTC
TRBV6-1	TRBJ1-5	-	-	CASSRYSGEGGQPQHF	TGTGCCAGCAGTCGCTACTCCGGGGAAGGGGGTCAGCCCCAGCATTTT
TRBV12-3/TRBV12-4	TRBJ1-2	once	-	CASSLAQGPPRLGYTF	TGTGCCAGCAGTTTAGCCCAGGGGCCGCCTCGCCTTGGCTACACCTTC
TRBV7-3	TRBJ2-1	many	-	CASSLSQDNEQFF	TGTGCCAGCAGCTTAAGTCAGGACAATGAGCAGTTCTTC
TRBV3-1	TRBJ1-6	-	-	CASSQEVTYNSPLHF	TGTGCCAGCAGCCAAGAAGTAACCTACAATTCACCCCTCCACTTT
TRBV27	TRBJ2-1	-	TRBD2	CASRPKAGAGGREQFF	TGTGCCAGCAGACCTAAAGCTGGAGCGGGGGGGCGTGAGCAGTTCTTC
TRBV6-5	TRBJ2-3	few	-	CASSSQGGQVTDTQYF	TGTGCCAGCAGTTCCCAAGGAGGGCAGGTCACAGATACGCAGTATTTT
TRBV20-1	TRBJ1-5	-	-	CSARPTGKKNQPQHF	TGCAGTGCTAGACCCACAGGAAAAAAGAATCAGCCCCAGCATTTT
TRBV6-6	TRBJ1-5	few	-	CASSYSKAGNQPQHF	TGTGCCAGCAGTTACTCGAAGGCAGGTAATCAGCCCCAGCATTTT
TRBV12-3/TRBV12-4	TRBJ2-1	-	TRBD2	CASSYGSGTYNEQFF	TGTGCCAGCAGTTATGGTAGCGGGACCTACAATGAGCAGTTCTTC
TRBV4-1	TRBJ1-1	few	-	CASSQELRGPGSEAFF	TGCGCCAGCAGCCAAGAGCTGCGGGGTCCTGGCTCTGAAGCTTTCTTT
TRBV21-1	TRBJ1-5	few	-	CASSNGWSAHQPQHF	TGTGCCAGCAGCAATGGGTGGTCAGCCCATCAGCCCCAGCATTTT
TRBV9	TRBJ2-3	few	TRBD2	CASSVQAGGLPDTQYF	TGTGCCAGCAGCGTCCAAGCGGGGGGGCTCCCAGATACGCAGTATTTT
TRBV7-2	TRBJ2-3	few	-	CASSLPNTLRTQYF	TGTGCCAGCAGCCTTCCCAATACTCTCCGTACGCAGTATTTT
TRBV5-4	TRBJ2-5	few	-	CASSFGGAKETQYF	TGTGCCAGCAGCTTCGGGGGAGCGAAAGAGACCCAGTACTTC
TRBV18	TRBJ1-1	few	TRBD1	CASLPGQKNTEAFF	TGTGCCAGCTTGCCGGGACAGAAGAACACTGAAGCTTTCTTT
TRBV28	TRBJ1-2	many	-	CASADRTVYYGYTF	TGTGCCAGCGCGGACCGGACGGTGTACTATGGCTACACCTTC
TRBV20-1	TRBJ2-5	few	TRBD2	CSARDSTSGGEETQYF	TGCAGTGCTAGAGACTCGACTAGCGGGGGGGAAGAGACCCAGTACTTC
TRBV4-1	TRBJ2-7	many	-	CASSQDGRDGDFQQYF	TGCGCCAGCAGCCAAGATGGCCGGGACGGAGATTTTCAGCAGTACTTC
TRBV18	TRBJ2-2	-	-	CASSPPGRGSNTGELFF	TGTGCCAGCTCACCACCTGGCAGGGGATCGAACACCGGGGAGCTGTTTTTT
TRBV4-2	TRBJ1-2	-	-	CASSQDQRSYGYTF	TGTGCCAGCAGCCAAGATCAACGGAGCTATGGCTACACCTTC
TRBV5-6	TRBJ2-3	few	-	CASSLGRANTDTQYF	TGTGCCAGCAGCCTGGGCAGGGCTAACACAGATACGCAGTATTTT
TRBV5-1	TRBJ1-2	many	-	CASSSRRSPLRSYGYTF	TGCGCCAGCAGCTCAAGACGGAGCCCCCTTCGTAGCTATGGCTACACCTTC
TRBV7-2	TRBJ1-5	-	-	CASSFYAGPDGNQPQHF	TGTGCCAGCAGCTTCTACGCGGGTCCCGACGGCAATCAGCCCCAGCATTTT
TRBV6-5	TRBJ1-3	-	-	CASSYSGTTIPSGNTIYF	TGTGCCAGCAGTTACTCAGGGACTACCATACCCTCTGGAAACACCATATATTTT
TRBV11-2	TRBJ2-5	-	TRBD2	CASRTYGAGGPSETQYF	TGTGCCAGCAGAACCTACGGCGCGGGGGGACCTTCAGAGACCCAGTACTTC
TRBV29-1	TRBJ2-1	many	-	CSVEGRSSYNEQFF	TGCAGCGTTGAAGGCAGGAGCTCCTACAATGAGCAGTTCTTC